This passage covers 8 T cell receptor beta chains from one sample sequenced in a study of control samples from healthy donors and cancer patients. Clones were sequenced by immunoSEQ multiplex PCR, and TCRdb holds only the in-frame ones, with some missing. The sample carries about 150,000 clones, approximately 92% recorded once. The sequenced sample consisted of blood. These receptors all stem from a woman between 40 and 55 years old in good health.

As DNA, the CDR3 is TGTGCCAGCAGTCATACCGTCCCACTAGCGGGGGGGGAGACCCAGTACTTC. It yields the protein CASSHTVPLAGGETQYF. This chain connects TRBV11-2 to TRBJ2-5; 13 positions agree with TRBD2. The CDR3 runs 17 residues. Per germline, CDR1 SGHAT and CDR2 FQNNGV. V lost 6 bases and J lost 5; bases outside the gene matches: 12.

This clone was recorded only once. The chain combines TRBV29-1 with TRBJ1-5, with D tentatively TRBD1 (6 bases). This CDR3 has 13 residues. Trimming removed 6 bases from V and 3 bases from J, with 12 bases in between. Germline CDR1 is SQVTM and CDR2 is ANQGSEA. The CDR3 DNA follows: TGCAGCGTAGCGGACAGTCTCAATCAGCCCCAGCATTTT. Its protein product is CSVADSLNQPQHF.

CDR3 nucleotides: TGTGCCACTATGAACTCCTACGAGCAGTACTTC. Its translation: CATMNSYEQYF. The chain carries TRBV19 and TRBJ2-7; D not certain. This CDR3 spans 11 amino acids. CDR1 and CDR2 (germline): LNHDA, SQIVND (reference sequence). The V and J ends lost 10 bases and 0 bases respectively, with 7 bases between them.

The count of this clone is one. J is TRBJ2-1 and V is TRBV15; D is ambiguous. The V gene lost 1 base and the J gene lost 5 bases, with 6 bases spanning the gap. This CDR3 is 13 amino acids long. The germline gives CDR1 LNHNV, CDR2 YYDKDF (reference sequence). The CDR3 nucleotides read TGTGCCACCAGCAGAGCCTTAAACAATGAGCAGTTCTTC. Its protein is CATSRALNNEQFF.

The chain combines TRBV10-3 with TRBJ1-3; D may be TRBD1 (6 bases). V was clipped by 4 bases and J by 0 bases, with 13 bases between them. Germline CDR1 is ENHRY and CDR2 is SYGVKD. This CDR3 contains 16 residues. The CDR3 region is CAISVSQGGSGNTIYF. CDR3 sequence (DNA): TGTGCCATCAGTGTATCCCAAGGGGGCTCTGGAAACACCATATATTTT.

The chain couples TRBV4-1 to TRBJ2-5; D unclear. Germline lookup yields CDR1 MGHRA and CDR2 YSYEKL. The CDR3 sequence is 15 residues long. The germline V and J ends were trimmed by 4 bases and 2 bases, with 14 bases remaining between them. The CDR3 bases are TGCGCCAGCAGCCCGATCTTCTCGAGTCAAGAGACCCAGTACTTC. It translates to CASSPIFSSQETQYF.

The gene calls are TRBV4-1 and TRBJ2-5; D possibly corresponds to TRBD2 (7 bases). V was pared by 3 bases and J by 4 bases, with 18 bases between. The CDR3 length is 16 residues. Germline V gives CDR1 MGHRA, CDR2 YSYEKL. CDR3 coding DNA: TGCGCCAGCAGCCACTCGGTCGGGGGGCTAGGAGAGACCCAGTACTTC. Its translation: CASSHSVGGLGETQYF.

V is TRBV27 and J is TRBJ2-1; 7 nucleotides agree with TRBD1. Germline V gene lookup returns CDR1 MNHEY and CDR2 SMNVEV (reference sequence). V was pared by 4 bases and J by 6 bases, with 9 bases of the junction left unmatched. The CDR3 runs 15 residues. In nucleotides, the CDR3 is TGTGCCAGCAGTTCGAGACAGGGAAGAGGCAATGAGCAGTTCTTC. As protein: CASSSRQGRGNEQFF.